This T cell receptor (beta chain) was retrieved from a study of CD8+ T cells in alopecia areata. The wider study: Oral tofacitinib (5 to 10 mg twice daily) was administered to treated patients. Findings and caveats of the study: For baseline CD8+ expansion, any link to response stays uncertain with one nonresponder. In scalp and blood, many expanded lesional clones persisted during tofacitinib.

Sequencing relied on a cDNA template that was reverse transcribed from extracted RNA. Assay: immunoSEQ multiplex PCR; the TCRdb copy retains only in-frame clones and omits some. Here the sample spans 200,000 or so clones, 58% being singletons. With respect to this clone: Antigen specificity is unknown.

Germline V gives CDR1 SGHRS, CDR2 YFSETQ. Trimming removed 3 bases from V and 8 bases from J; junction bases left unmatched: 13. The CDR3 has 17 residues. Treatment of the sample: oral pan-JAK inhibitor, 5-10 mg twice daily. The TCR sequence derives from a human donor with alopecia areata. The sample was CD4+ T cells sorted from blood, taken at week 24, from a patient treated with tofacitinib. V and J are TRBV5-1 and TRBJ2-4; 11 positions agree with TRBD1. DNA for the CDR3: TGCGCCAGCAGCTATGCCACCGGGACAGGGGGTATGGACATTCAGTACTTC. Translating it yields CASSYATGTGGMDIQYF.